The rows below give T cell receptor beta chains drawn from one sample of a study of blood T cell repertoires in COVID-19. Using immunoSEQ multiplex PCR, the repertoire was profiled, and TCRdb retains in-frame clones only, with some absent. The data contain 250,000 or so clones, over 70% of them singletons. Sequencing input: PBMCs or T cells enriched from blood (not recorded which). The source is a woman aged 40 to 55 who had been exposed to COVID-19. CDR3s include the opening cysteine and the closing phenylalanine or tryptophan. The D gene is left open where the match is weak. For some rows the clone size is stated as once, few or many, or as a class when expanded; others skip it.

v_call: TRBV7-9
d_call: TRBD2
j_call: TRBJ2-1
clone_size: -
cdr3_aa: CASSSRGEAGRAYNEQFF
cdr3_nt: TGTGCCAGCAGCTCGAGAGGTGAAGCGGGGAGGGCCTACAATGAGCAGTTCTTC

v_call: TRBV10-3
d_call: -
j_call: TRBJ1-2
clone_size: once
cdr3_aa: CAISESRQAYGYTF
cdr3_nt: TGTGCCATCAGTGAGTCGAGACAGGCGTATGGCTACACCTTC

v_call: TRBV19
d_call: -
j_call: TRBJ2-1
clone_size: -
cdr3_aa: CASSRARTTTNEQFF
cdr3_nt: TGTGCCAGTAGTAGAGCAAGGACAACCACCAATGAGCAGTTCTTC

v_call: TRBV25-1
d_call: -
j_call: TRBJ1-2
clone_size: -
cdr3_aa: CASSETGGEGYTF
cdr3_nt: TGTGCCAGCAGTGAAACGGGGGGAGAAGGCTACACCTTC

v_call: TRBV25-1
d_call: TRBD1
j_call: TRBJ2-1
clone_size: -
cdr3_aa: CASSELARGFYNEQFF
cdr3_nt: TGTGCCAGCAGTGAATTAGCCAGGGGGTTCTACAATGAGCAGTTCTTC

v_call: TRBV4-3
d_call: -
j_call: TRBJ1-6
clone_size: -
cdr3_aa: CASSQDRQANSPLHF
cdr3_nt: TGCGCCAGCAGCCAAGATAGACAGGCGAATTCACCCCTCCACTTT

v_call: TRBV24-1
d_call: TRBD1
j_call: TRBJ1-2
clone_size: -
cdr3_aa: CATSDSGQGEGDGYTF
cdr3_nt: TGTGCCACCAGTGATTCCGGACAGGGGGAGGGAGATGGCTACACCTTC

v_call: TRBV6-2/TRBV6-3
d_call: -
j_call: TRBJ1-2
clone_size: -
cdr3_aa: CASSAADRVYGYTF
cdr3_nt: TGTGCCAGCAGTGCCGCGGACAGAGTCTATGGCTACACCTTC

v_call: TRBV7-9
d_call: -
j_call: TRBJ2-7
clone_size: -
cdr3_aa: CASSLPSTGYEQYF
cdr3_nt: TGTGCCAGCAGCTTACCTTCGACAGGCTACGAGCAGTACTTC

v_call: TRBV5-1
d_call: TRBD2
j_call: TRBJ2-2
clone_size: -
cdr3_aa: CASEKGTSGRRTGELFF
cdr3_nt: TGTGCCAGCGAAAAAGGGACTAGCGGGAGGAGAACCGGGGAGCTGTTTTTT

v_call: TRBV28
d_call: -
j_call: TRBJ1-2
clone_size: -
cdr3_aa: CASADSFYGYTF
cdr3_nt: TGTGCCAGTGCGGACAGCTTCTATGGCTACACCTTC

v_call: TRBV6-2/TRBV6-3
d_call: -
j_call: TRBJ2-7
clone_size: -
cdr3_aa: CASSFLSRGEQYF
cdr3_nt: TGTGCCAGCAGTTTTTTGTCCCGGGGCGAGCAGTACTTC

v_call: TRBV27
d_call: -
j_call: TRBJ1-2
clone_size: -
cdr3_aa: CASSFLTEGNYGYTF
cdr3_nt: TGTGCCAGCAGTTTTCTTACAGAGGGTAACTATGGCTACACCTTC

v_call: TRBV7-3
d_call: -
j_call: TRBJ2-1
clone_size: -
cdr3_aa: CASSLQGGIGNEQFF
cdr3_nt: TGTGCCAGCAGCTTACAAGGCGGGATCGGTAATGAGCAGTTCTTC

v_call: TRBV6-5
d_call: -
j_call: TRBJ1-1
clone_size: -
cdr3_aa: CASSFRAIGAEAFF
cdr3_nt: TGTGCCAGCAGTTTCAGGGCTATCGGCGCTGAAGCTTTCTTT

v_call: TRBV7-3
d_call: TRBD2
j_call: TRBJ2-1
clone_size: few
cdr3_aa: CASSGSGRGSEQFF
cdr3_nt: TGTGCCAGCAGTGGTAGCGGGAGAGGTAGTGAGCAGTTCTTC

v_call: TRBV2
d_call: TRBD1
j_call: TRBJ1-4
clone_size: -
cdr3_aa: CASSVRTGVANEKLFF
cdr3_nt: TGTGCCAGCAGTGTCCGGACAGGGGTAGCTAATGAAAAACTGTTTTTT

v_call: TRBV9
d_call: -
j_call: TRBJ1-2
clone_size: few
cdr3_aa: CASSTVVQVDGYTF
cdr3_nt: TGTGCCAGCAGCACAGTGGTCCAGGTGGATGGCTACACCTTC

v_call: TRBV7-9
d_call: -
j_call: TRBJ1-1
clone_size: -
cdr3_aa: CASSLGGGTEAFF
cdr3_nt: TGTGCCAGCAGCTTAGGAGGGGGAACTGAAGCTTTCTTT